This is a list of T cell receptor beta chains from one sample in a study of blood T cell repertoires in COVID-19. Using immunoSEQ multiplex PCR, the repertoire was profiled, and TCRdb retains in-frame clones only, with some absent. The table records approximately 90,000 clones, 70% to 90% of them present only once. The sample was peripheral blood. The receptors here all came from a man aged 45 to 65 with acute or convalescent COVID-19. Both conserved end residues are part of each CDR3. The order of the fields is V gene, CDR3 protein.

V gene: TRBV11-1; CDR3 protein: CASSLEINRETEAFF
V gene: TRBV19; CDR3 protein: CASSKPPLKRGSTDTQYF
V gene: TRBV28; CDR3 protein: CASSLSIGTEAFF
V gene: TRBV3-1/TRBV3-2; CDR3 protein: CASSPMTGAQETQYF
V gene: TRBV5-4; CDR3 protein: CASSSAVTSGGRAKNIQYF
V gene: TRBV5-1; CDR3 protein: CASNTGQATNTGELFF
V gene: TRBV12-3/TRBV12-4; CDR3 protein: CAGRTGRNTEAFF
V gene: TRBV2; CDR3 protein: CASSESPLAGGEQYF
V gene: TRBV5-4; CDR3 protein: CASSLVGGKETQYF
V gene: TRBV7-8; CDR3 protein: CASSLDMAYEQYF
V gene: TRBV30; CDR3 protein: CAWGGWRGTGELFF
V gene: TRBV4-3; CDR3 protein: CASSQVEREETQYF
V gene: TRBV9; CDR3 protein: CASSSLPGYTEAFF
V gene: TRBV6-4; CDR3 protein: CASSGNGGSEQYF
V gene: TRBV19; CDR3 protein: CASRADNLRMNTEAFF
V gene: TRBV18; CDR3 protein: CASSPRGGNQETQYF
V gene: TRBV11-2; CDR3 protein: CASSLDPLSTGSKQYF
V gene: TRBV6-2/TRBV6-3; CDR3 protein: CASSPDSNTGELFF
V gene: TRBV30; CDR3 protein: CAWTPEGSAGNTIYF
V gene: TRBV7-8; CDR3 protein: CASSPGGGGPQHF
V gene: TRBV30; CDR3 protein: CAWTQSGGAPDTQYF
V gene: TRBV29-1; CDR3 protein: CSADRMNTEAFF
V gene: TRBV6-5; CDR3 protein: CASSRSGGWQYF
V gene: TRBV5-1; CDR3 protein: CASSPGTNPGELFF
V gene: TRBV7-9; CDR3 protein: CASQNGAGGSPLHF
V gene: TRBV27; CDR3 protein: CASREDRNKPTEAFF
V gene: TRBV6-5; CDR3 protein: CASSKQGEGEAFF
V gene: TRBV7-3; CDR3 protein: CASSLYRERHEAFF
V gene: TRBV6-5; CDR3 protein: CASSYGGGFTGELFF
V gene: TRBV18; CDR3 protein: CASSTGVWNTEAFF
V gene: TRBV3-1/TRBV3-2; CDR3 protein: CASSQQAGGSYEQYF
V gene: TRBV7-3; CDR3 protein: CASSSRTGTGANVLTF
V gene: TRBV18; CDR3 protein: CASSPPSGTGNQPQHF
V gene: TRBV7-9; CDR3 protein: CASSLFGEGDRPNTEAFF
V gene: TRBV6-5; CDR3 protein: CASRTGGGNSPLHF
V gene: TRBV3-1/TRBV3-2; CDR3 protein: CASGSSGRKDEQYF
V gene: TRBV24-1; CDR3 protein: CATSRGQNTGELFF
V gene: TRBV28; CDR3 protein: CASSTGAASVNYGYTF
V gene: TRBV30; CDR3 protein: CAWSVQGSSNQPQHF
V gene: TRBV7-2; CDR3 protein: CASSSSGTGYEQYF
V gene: TRBV6-5; CDR3 protein: CATAGRENSPLHF
V gene: TRBV6-2/TRBV6-3; CDR3 protein: CASSYATGLSNSPLHF
V gene: TRBV24-1; CDR3 protein: CATSDLVGANSEQFF